This is a list of T cell receptor beta chains from one sample in a study of vaccination effects on CD4 cells after COVID-19. Their specific antigens are unknown. Repertoires were generated with immunoSEQ multiplex PCR, while TCRdb's copy carries only in-frame clones and drops some. The data hold roughly 70,000 clones, with around three quarters observed a single time. The sequenced sample was CD4+ T cells from PBMCs cultured with HCoV-OC43 spike peptides, obtained after COVID-19 vaccination. These receptors came from a human donor who received a COVID-19 vaccine. Both conserved end residues are part of each CDR3. A D gene is named only where the DNA matches it firmly. The size field is filled for only some rows; it gives once, few, many or a size class.

cdr3_aa cdr3_nt d_call v_call clone_size j_call
CASCDRGGDLSGELFF TGTGCCAGCTGCGATCGGGGGGGCGATCTCTCCGGGGAGCTGTTTTTT TRBD2 TRBV7-8 . TRBJ2-2
CASSPAWAEETQYF TGTGCCAGCTCACCCGCCTGGGCAGAAGAGACCCAGTACTTC . TRBV18 . TRBJ2-5
CASSQNPVPNYGYTF TGTGCCAGCAGCCAAAACCCAGTTCCTAACTATGGCTACACCTTC . TRBV6-5 . TRBJ1-2
CASSEVGGIRKAFF TGTGCCAGCAGTGAAGTCGGGGGAATACGTAAAGCTTTCTTT . TRBV6-1 . TRBJ1-1
CASSSQTLLNTEAFF TGTGCCAGCAGCTCGCAAACACTCTTGAACACTGAAGCTTTCTTT . TRBV7-2 . TRBJ1-1
CASSFLAGGDNEQFF TGCGCCAGCAGCTTTCTAGCGGGGGGGGACAATGAGCAGTTCTTC TRBD2 TRBV5-1 . TRBJ2-1
CASSPEARRYPNSPLHF TGTGCCAGCTCACCAGAGGCCAGGCGATATCCAAATTCACCCCTCCACTTT . TRBV18 few TRBJ1-6
CATSDLPPGEETQYF TGTGCCACCAGTGATTTGCCTCCAGGTGAAGAGACCCAGTACTTC . TRBV24-1 . TRBJ2-5
CASSIGTAQHYGYTF TGCGCCAGCAGCATTGGGACGGCTCAGCATTATGGCTACACCTTC . TRBV5-1 once TRBJ1-2
CASSPEGLWATVNEKLFF TGTGCCAGCAGTCCCGAAGGGCTTTGGGCCACTGTTAATGAAAAACTGTTTTTT . TRBV6-6 . TRBJ1-4
CASTPGGMNTGELFF TGCGCCAGCACCCCGGGGGGGATGAACACCGGGGAGCTGTTTTTT TRBD2 TRBV5-1 . TRBJ2-2
CASSPRGGTGANVLTF TGTGCCAGCAGCCCGCGGGGGGGGACTGGGGCCAACGTCCTGACTTTC TRBD2 TRBV28 . TRBJ2-6
CASSWNRGATDTQYF TGTGCCAGCAGTTGGAACAGGGGGGCCACAGATACGCAGTATTTT TRBD1 TRBV7-3 . TRBJ2-3
CASSPPTSGLISQYF TGTGCCAGCTCACCACCGACTAGCGGCCTAATATCCCAGTACTTC TRBD2 TRBV18 . TRBJ2-5
CASSIRTGVHPSAPFF TGTGCCAGTAGTATTCGGACAGGGGTTCACCCATCCGCCCCTTTCTTT TRBD1 TRBV19 . TRBJ1-1
CASSLEVTGNGYTF TGCGCCAGCAGCTTGGAAGTCACAGGAAATGGCTACACCTTC . TRBV5-1 once TRBJ1-2
CASSSQNGGQGYTF TGTGCCAGCAGCTCACAAAACGGGGGACAAGGCTACACCTTC . TRBV11-3 . TRBJ1-2
CASRTMPQGAGANVLTF TGTGCCAGCAGAACAATGCCTCAGGGGGCTGGGGCCAACGTCCTGACTTTC TRBD1 TRBV28 . TRBJ2-6
CASSVDGDQPQHF TGTGCCAGCAGCGTGGACGGAGATCAGCCCCAGCATTTT . TRBV5-8 . TRBJ1-5
CASRWTGETDTQYF TGTGCCAGTAGATGGACAGGGGAAACAGATACGCAGTATTTT TRBD1 TRBV19 few TRBJ2-3
CASSRGNTEAFF TGTGCCAGCAGTCGTGGGAACACTGAAGCTTTCTTT . TRBV6-6 . TRBJ1-1
CASSYRIGGGPDNEQFF TGTGCCAGCAGCTACCGAATTGGGGGGGGACCTGACAATGAGCAGTTCTTC TRBD2 TRBV5-4 . TRBJ2-1
CASSQGTARGYTF TGCGCCAGCAGCCAAGGGACAGCCCGGGGCTACACCTTC . TRBV4-3 . TRBJ1-2
CASSLAAGANYGYTF TGTGCCAGCAGCTTAGCAGCTGGAGCTAACTATGGCTACACCTTC . TRBV7-9 once TRBJ1-2
CASGDGGVQETQYF TGTGCCAGCGGGGACGGCGGAGTGCAAGAGACCCAGTACTTC . TRBV3-1/TRBV3-2 . TRBJ2-5
CASSHHVQGGSEAFF TGTGCCAGCAGCCACCACGTCCAGGGGGGGTCTGAAGCTTTCTTT TRBD1 TRBV6-6 . TRBJ1-1
CASSKSSPVNYGYTF TGTGCCAGCAGCAAATCATCCCCTGTGAACTATGGCTACACCTTC . TRBV21-1 . TRBJ1-2
CASSQVRVRVDYGYTF TGTGCCAGTAGTCAGGTGCGGGTCAGGGTTGACTATGGCTACACCTTC . TRBV19 . TRBJ1-2
CASSLPGAAIETQYF TGTGCCAGCAGCCTCCCGGGGGCAGCGATAGAGACCCAGTACTTC . TRBV6-5 once TRBJ2-5
CAISGTAGGTETQYF TGTGCCATCAGTGGTACGGCAGGGGGCACGGAGACCCAGTACTTC TRBD1 TRBV10-3 . TRBJ2-5
CASLAGFGTEAFF TGTGCCAGCTTAGCGGGTTTTGGCACTGAAGCTTTCTTT . TRBV12-3/TRBV12-4 . TRBJ1-1
CASSAEQGVNTEAFF TGTGCCAGCAGCGCTGAACAGGGGGTGAACACTGAAGCTTTCTTT TRBD1 TRBV2 . TRBJ1-1
CASSSGDRGHNTEAFF TGTGCCAGCAGCTCGGGGGACAGGGGGCATAACACTGAAGCTTTCTTT TRBD1 TRBV5-4 . TRBJ1-1
CAWSRENSPLHF TGTGCCTGGAGTAGAGAGAATTCACCCCTCCACTTT . TRBV30 . TRBJ1-6
CASSQLMGNTQYF TGTGCCAGCAGCCAACTAATGGGGAATACGCAGTATTTT . TRBV3-1/TRBV3-2 . TRBJ2-3
CASSLMYNSPLHF TGCGCCAGCAGCCTGATGTATAATTCACCCCTCCACTTT . TRBV5-1 few TRBJ1-6
CASSLEERGWTGELFF TGTGCCAGCAGCCTAGAAGAGAGGGGTTGGACCGGGGAGCTGTTTTTT . TRBV7-3 . TRBJ2-2
CASSRGGGTNEQFF TGTGCCAGCAGCCGCGGGGGGGGAACCAATGAGCAGTTCTTC TRBD2 TRBV14 . TRBJ2-1
CASSLVWTGSRNEQFF TGTGCCAGCAGCTTAGTTTGGACAGGGTCTCGGAATGAGCAGTTCTTC TRBD1 TRBV7-2 . TRBJ2-1
CASSPGQRGITGELFF TGTGCCAGCAGCCCGGGGCAGCGGGGGATCACCGGGGAGCTGTTTTTT TRBD2 TRBV3-1/TRBV3-2 few TRBJ2-2
CASSYLDNEQFF TGTGCCAGCAGTTACCTAGACAATGAGCAGTTCTTC . TRBV6-2/TRBV6-3 . TRBJ2-1
CASSLRTIGGTGEDQPQHF TGCGCCAGCAGCCTCAGAACTATCGGCGGGACAGGGGAGGATCAGCCCCAGCATTTT TRBD1 TRBV4-1 . TRBJ1-5
CASSRGPYGYTF TGTGCCAGCAGTCGTGGACCTTATGGCTACACCTTC . TRBV6-2/TRBV6-3 . TRBJ1-2